These T cell receptor beta chains were read from a single sample in a study of sequential checkpoint blockade in melanoma. The assay was immunoSEQ multiplex PCR, and TCRdb's table has in-frame clones only and misses some. The table lists fewer than 6,000 clones, approximately 30% of them singletons. The sequencing here drew on tumor tissue (inferred from file names), taken from a patient given nivolumab and ipilimumab in sequence. Every receptor here comes from a human donor with melanoma. Each CDR3 is given with its conserved first and last residue. Each record gives: CDR3 DNA, CDR3 protein, clone size, J gene, V gene, D gene. The D gene is left open where the match is weak. Expanded clones are given a class, and other clones once, few, many or no size at all.

TGTGCCAGCAGCCAAAACAGGTTTGATTATTCGGAAGCTTTCTTT,CASSQNRFDYSEAFF,once,TRBJ1-1,TRBV14,.
TGTGCCAGCAGCGCGACTAGTTACGCCTACAATGAGCAGTTCTTC,CASSATSYAYNEQFF,.,TRBJ2-1,TRBV9,.
TGTGCCATCTATCCGGGACTAGCGGGGGGGCCCGGCAAAAACATTCAGTACTTC,CAIYPGLAGGPGKNIQYF,.,TRBJ2-4,TRBV6-8,TRBD2
TGCGCCAGCAGCCCGGGACGGAGGAACACTGAAGCTTTCTTT,CASSPGRRNTEAFF,.,TRBJ1-1,TRBV5-1,.
TGTGCCAGCGGCCTTTTGGGGGGGAGCTATGGCTACACCTTC,CASGLLGGSYGYTF,large,TRBJ1-2,TRBV11-3,.
TGTGCCAGCAGTTACGGACTAGCGGGGGGCGAGACCCAGTACTTC,CASSYGLAGGETQYF,few,TRBJ2-5,TRBV6-8,TRBD2
TGTGCCAGCCGCAGAACTAGCACAGATACGCAGTATTTT,CASRRTSTDTQYF,few,TRBJ2-3,TRBV9,.
TGTGCCAGCAGCCCCTGGTCAGGAAATGAAAAACTGTTTTTT,CASSPWSGNEKLFF,medium-sized,TRBJ1-4,TRBV11-3,.
TGTGCCAGCAGCTTGGCGGATCAGGGGTTCTACAATGAGCAGTTCTTC,CASSLADQGFYNEQFF,few,TRBJ2-1,TRBV11-3,.
TGCACCAGCAGCCCACGAAGACGGTTAAACACTGAAGCTTTCTTT,CTSSPRRRLNTEAFF,few,TRBJ1-1,TRBV1,.
TGCAGCGTTGACCCCTATCGAGGGGGCGCCTACAATGAGCAGTTCTTC,CSVDPYRGGAYNEQFF,once,TRBJ2-1,TRBV29-1,TRBD1
TGCGCCAGCAGCTTGGGGACAGGGCCAGATACGCAGTATTTT,CASSLGTGPDTQYF,.,TRBJ2-3,TRBV5-1,TRBD1
TGTGCCAGCAGCTTGACTGGGGTGGCAGATACGCAGTATTTT,CASSLTGVADTQYF,medium-sized,TRBJ2-3,TRBV11-3,.
TGTGCCAGCACCGGACAGGGGTCGAGCTACGAGCAGTACTTC,CASTGQGSSYEQYF,many,TRBJ2-7,TRBV2,TRBD1
TGCGCCAGCAGCTTGGGGTCAGGGACTGGAAACACCATATATTTT,CASSLGSGTGNTIYF,.,TRBJ1-3,TRBV5-1,.
TGCAGCGTACGGAGTCCTTCTCACTATGGCTACACCTTC,CSVRSPSHYGYTF,.,TRBJ1-2,TRBV29-1,.
TGTGCCAGCAGCCAATCGAAACGCGGGGGGTACCCTTACAATGAGCAGTTCTTC,CASSQSKRGGYPYNEQFF,medium-sized,TRBJ2-1,TRBV16,TRBD2
TGTGCCTGGAGTGTACAGAACGGCCCTCAGCCCCAGCATTTT,CAWSVQNGPQPQHF,few,TRBJ1-5,TRBV30,.
TGCGCCAGCAGCCAAGAACCGAGGACAGGGGTATATGGCTACACCTTC,CASSQEPRTGVYGYTF,few,TRBJ1-2,TRBV4-1,TRBD1
TGCGCCAGCAGTGAGACGGGCTACGGTTATGGCTACACCTTC,CASSETGYGYGYTF,few,TRBJ1-2,TRBV10-2,.
TGTGCCAGCAGCGCGGTCTCTGGAAACACCATATATTTT,CASSAVSGNTIYF,medium-sized,TRBJ1-3,TRBV9,.
TGTGCCAGCAGCCCGACGGACAGGGGGAATGAAAAACTGTTTTTT,CASSPTDRGNEKLFF,.,TRBJ1-4,TRBV9,TRBD1
TGTGCCTGGAGTGTACCAGGATCCTACAATGAGCAGTTCTTC,CAWSVPGSYNEQFF,.,TRBJ2-1,TRBV30,.
TGTGCCAGCAGTGAACCCGGGAGGTACCAAGAGACCCAGTACTTC,CASSEPGRYQETQYF,.,TRBJ2-5,TRBV25-1,TRBD2
TGTGCCAGCAGAAGGACAGGGTCTTCTGGAAACACCATATATTTT,CASRRTGSSGNTIYF,few,TRBJ1-3,TRBV5-5,TRBD1
TGTGCCTGGAGTGTAAGCTACGAGCAGTACTTC,CAWSVSYEQYF,.,TRBJ2-7,TRBV30,.
TGTGCCAGCTCAAGCGGGGAGAACACTGAAGCTTTCTTT,CASSSGENTEAFF,.,TRBJ1-1,TRBV18,.
TGTGCCAGCAGTTACAAGGGCTATGGCTACACCTTC,CASSYKGYGYTF,.,TRBJ1-2,TRBV6-8,.
TGCGCCAGCAGCCCTAATCAGAATTCACCCCTCCACTTT,CASSPNQNSPLHF,few,TRBJ1-6,TRBV23-1,.
TGTGCCAGCAGCTTAGTGCGCAATCAGCCCCAGCATTTT,CASSLVRNQPQHF,few,TRBJ1-5,TRBV7-2,.
TGTGCCAGCCCGTCCATCACTAGCACAGATACGCAGTATTTT,CASPSITSTDTQYF,.,TRBJ2-3,TRBV14,.